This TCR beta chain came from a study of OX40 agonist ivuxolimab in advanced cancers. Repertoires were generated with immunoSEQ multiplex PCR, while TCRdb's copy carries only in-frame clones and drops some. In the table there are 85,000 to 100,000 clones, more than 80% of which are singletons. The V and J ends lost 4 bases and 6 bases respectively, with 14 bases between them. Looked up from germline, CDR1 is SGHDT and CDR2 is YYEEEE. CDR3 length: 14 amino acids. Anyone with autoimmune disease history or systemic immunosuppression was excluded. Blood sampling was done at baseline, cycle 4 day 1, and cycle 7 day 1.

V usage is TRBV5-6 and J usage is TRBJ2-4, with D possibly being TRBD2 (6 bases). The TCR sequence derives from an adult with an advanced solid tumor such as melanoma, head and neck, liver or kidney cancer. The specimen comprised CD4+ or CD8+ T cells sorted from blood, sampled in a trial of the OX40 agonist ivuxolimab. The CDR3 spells CASSLDTSLNIQYF. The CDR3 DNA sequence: TGTGCCAGCAGCCTGGACACTAGCTTAAACATTCAGTACTTC.